This TCR beta chain is drawn from a study of CD8+ T cells in alopecia areata. As for the study in general: For the treated group, dosing was oral tofacitinib at 5 to 10 mg twice daily.

The length of the CDR3 is 16 residues. The germline V gene encodes CDR1 SGHDT and CDR2 YYEEEE. Trimming at V came to 3 bases and at J to 7 bases, leaving 14 bases not matched to a gene. Overall study results and limits: Higher clonality was seen in lesional scalp than in normal scalp, especially in alopecia totalis/universalis.

This clone was detected only once. Its antigen is not identified. The treatment: oral pan-JAK inhibitor, 5-10 mg twice daily. RNA, once extracted, was reverse transcribed into cDNA for use as the sequencing template. Libraries were prepared by immunoSEQ multiplex PCR; TCRdb keeps only in-frame clonotypes and omits some of them. The sample has approximately 180,000 clones, about 65% seen once. The chain couples TRBV5-6 to TRBJ1-2, with TRBD1 matching over 8 bases. The source of this sequence is a human donor with alopecia areata. Here the sequenced sample was CD4+ T cells sorted from blood, taken around week 49, from a patient treated with tofacitinib. CDR3 coding DNA: TGTGCCAGCAGCTACCGACCTGGACAGGGAGGGTCTGGCTACACCTTC. Encoded protein: CASSYRPGQGGSGYTF.